The source of this T cell receptor beta chain is a study of OX40 agonist ivuxolimab in advanced cancers. On the study more broadly: Hepatocellular carcinoma, melanoma, renal cell or head and neck cancer affected the dose-escalation patients. Study results and limitations: CD4+ and CD8+ blood T cells expanded clonally by week 6 at 0.1 to 3.0 mg/kg.

On this clone: Its specificity is not known.

Libraries were prepared by immunoSEQ multiplex PCR; TCRdb keeps only in-frame clonotypes and omits some of them. This repertoire shows some 90,000 clones, under 95% found once; its top ten account for under 2%. Autoimmune disease history or systemic immunosuppression excluded patients. Blood was sampled at baseline, cycle 4 day 1, and cycle 7 day 1. This sample comprised CD4+ or CD8+ T cells sorted from blood, obtained in a trial of the OX40 agonist ivuxolimab. The clonotype comes from an adult with an advanced solid tumor such as melanoma, head and neck, liver or kidney cancer.

CDR3 coding DNA: TGTGCCAGCAGGACGCGGGAGGGCCGAGATACGCAGTATTTT. Residues: CASRTREGRDTQYF. The J gene is TRBJ2-3, the V gene TRBV2; 9 bases match TRBD2. From germline, CDR1 is SNHLY and CDR2 FYNNEI. The ends lost 6 bases at V and 5 bases at J; junction bases unmatched: 6. This CDR3 region has 14 residues. The complete variable domain, with remaining parts taken from reference TRBV2 and TRBJ2-3, reads EPEVTQTPSHQVTQMGQEVILRCVPISNHLYFYWYRQILGQKVEFLVSFYNNEISEKSEIFDDQFSVERPDGSNFTLKIRSTKLEDSAMYFCASRTREGRDTQYFGPGTRLTVL.